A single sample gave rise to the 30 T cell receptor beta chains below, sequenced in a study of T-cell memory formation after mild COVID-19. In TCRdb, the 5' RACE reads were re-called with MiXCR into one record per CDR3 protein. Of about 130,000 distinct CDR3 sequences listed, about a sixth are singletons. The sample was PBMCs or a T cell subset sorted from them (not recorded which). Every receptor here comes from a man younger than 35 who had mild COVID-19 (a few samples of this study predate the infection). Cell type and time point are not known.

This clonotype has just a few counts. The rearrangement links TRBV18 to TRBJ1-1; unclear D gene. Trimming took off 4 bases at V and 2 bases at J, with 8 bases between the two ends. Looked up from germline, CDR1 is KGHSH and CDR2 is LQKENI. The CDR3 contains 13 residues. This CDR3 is CASSQGENTEAFF. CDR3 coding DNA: TGTGCCAGCTCACAGGGCGAAAACACTGAAGCTTTCTTT.

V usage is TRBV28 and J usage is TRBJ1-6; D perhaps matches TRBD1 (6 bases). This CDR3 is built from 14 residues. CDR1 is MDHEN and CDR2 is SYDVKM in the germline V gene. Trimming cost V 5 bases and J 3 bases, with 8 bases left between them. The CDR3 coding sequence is TGTGCCAGCAGTACGACAGGCTATAATTCACCCCTCCACTTT. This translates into CASSTTGYNSPLHF. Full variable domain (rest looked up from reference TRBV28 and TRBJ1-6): DVKVTQSSRYLVKRTGEKVFLECVQDMDHENMFWYRQDPGLGLRLIYFSYDVKMKEKGDIPEGYSVSREKKERFSLILESASTNQTSMYLCASSTTGYNSPLHFGNGTRLTVT.

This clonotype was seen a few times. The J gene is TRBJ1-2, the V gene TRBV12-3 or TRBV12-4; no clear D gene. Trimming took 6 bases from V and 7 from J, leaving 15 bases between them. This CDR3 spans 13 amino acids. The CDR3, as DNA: TGTGCCAGCAGCCACGAATGGCCGGCTGGCTACACCTTC. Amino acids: CASSHEWPAGYTF.

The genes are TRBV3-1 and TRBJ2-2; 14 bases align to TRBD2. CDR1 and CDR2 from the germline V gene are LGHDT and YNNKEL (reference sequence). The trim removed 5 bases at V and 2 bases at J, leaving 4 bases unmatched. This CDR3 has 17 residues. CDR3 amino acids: CASSSGTSGGNTGELFF. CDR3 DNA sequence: TGTGCCAGCAGCTCCGGGACTAGCGGGGGTAACACCGGGGAGCTGTTTTTT. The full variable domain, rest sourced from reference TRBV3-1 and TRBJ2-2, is DTAVSQTPKYLVTQMGNDKSIKCEQNLGHDTMYWYKQDSKKFLKIMFSYNNKELIINETVPNRFSPKSPDKAHLNLHINSLELGDSAVYFCASSSGTSGGNTGELFFGEGSRLTVL.

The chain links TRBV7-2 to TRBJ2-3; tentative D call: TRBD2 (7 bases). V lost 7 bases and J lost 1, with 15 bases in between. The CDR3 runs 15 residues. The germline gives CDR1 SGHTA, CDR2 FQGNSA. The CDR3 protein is CASKEGGERTDTQYF. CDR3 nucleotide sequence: TGTGCCAGCAAGGAGGGGGGGGAGCGCACAGATACGCAGTATTTT.

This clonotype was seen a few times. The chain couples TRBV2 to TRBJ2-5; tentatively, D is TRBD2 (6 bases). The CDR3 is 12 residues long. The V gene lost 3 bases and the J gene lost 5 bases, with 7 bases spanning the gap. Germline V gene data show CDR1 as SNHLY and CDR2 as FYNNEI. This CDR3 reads CASSERGETQYF. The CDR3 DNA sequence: TGTGCCAGCAGTGAGCGGGGTGAGACCCAGTACTTC.

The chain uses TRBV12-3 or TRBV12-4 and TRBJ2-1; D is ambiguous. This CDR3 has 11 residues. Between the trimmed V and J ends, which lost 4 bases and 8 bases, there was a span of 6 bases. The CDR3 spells CASSYRYEQFF. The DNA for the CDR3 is TGTGCCAGCAGTTATAGGTATGAGCAGTTCTTC.

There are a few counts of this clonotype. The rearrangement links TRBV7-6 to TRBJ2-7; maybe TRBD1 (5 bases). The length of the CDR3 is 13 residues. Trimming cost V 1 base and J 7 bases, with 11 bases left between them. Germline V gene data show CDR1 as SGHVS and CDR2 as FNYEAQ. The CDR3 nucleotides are TGTGCCAGCAGCTTAGATCCGCAGGGAGAGCAGTACGTC. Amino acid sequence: CASSLDPQGEQYV.

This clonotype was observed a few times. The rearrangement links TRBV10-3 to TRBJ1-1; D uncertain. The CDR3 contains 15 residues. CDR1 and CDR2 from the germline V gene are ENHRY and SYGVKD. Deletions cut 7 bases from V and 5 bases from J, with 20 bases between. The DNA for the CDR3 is TGTGCCATCAAGGGAACGTCGGGAAGGGATACTGAAGCTTTCTTT. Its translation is CAIKGTSGRDTEAFF.

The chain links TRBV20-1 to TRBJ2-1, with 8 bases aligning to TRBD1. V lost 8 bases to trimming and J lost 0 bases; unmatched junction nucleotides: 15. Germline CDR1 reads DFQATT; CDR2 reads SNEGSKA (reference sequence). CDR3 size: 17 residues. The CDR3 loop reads CSTRTRQGLGSYNEQFF. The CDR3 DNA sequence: TGCAGTACTCGAACCCGACAGGGGTTAGGCTCCTACAATGAGCAGTTCTTC.

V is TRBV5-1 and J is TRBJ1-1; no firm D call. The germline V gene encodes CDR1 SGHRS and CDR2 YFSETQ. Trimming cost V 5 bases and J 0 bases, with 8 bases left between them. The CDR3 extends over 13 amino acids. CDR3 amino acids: CASSQDLNTEAFF. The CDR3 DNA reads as TGCGCCAGCAGTCAGGACCTGAACACTGAAGCTTTCTTT.

CDR3 sequence: CASSPLGGGGAADTQYF. CDR3 sequence (DNA): TGCGCCAGCAGCCCCCTGGGAGGCGGGGGGGCAGCAGATACGCAGTATTTT. The chain joins TRBV5-1 to TRBJ2-3, with TRBD2 matching 9 bases. The CDR3 runs 17 residues. V dropped 4 bases and J dropped 4; count of bases not matched to a gene: 13. The germline V gene encodes CDR1 SGHRS and CDR2 YFSETQ.

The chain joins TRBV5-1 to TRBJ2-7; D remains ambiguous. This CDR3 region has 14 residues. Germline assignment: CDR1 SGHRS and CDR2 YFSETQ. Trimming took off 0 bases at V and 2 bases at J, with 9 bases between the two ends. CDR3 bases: TGCGCCAGCAGCTTGGCACAGCCGACCTACGAGCAGTACTTC. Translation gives CASSLAQPTYEQYF.

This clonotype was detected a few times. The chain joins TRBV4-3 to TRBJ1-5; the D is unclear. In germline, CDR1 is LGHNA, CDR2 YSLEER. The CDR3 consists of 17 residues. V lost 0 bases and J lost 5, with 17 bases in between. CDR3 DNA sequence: TGCGCCAGCAGCCAAGATCTTTCCGCGTTAACTTATCAGCCCCAGCATTTT. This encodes CASSQDLSALTYQPQHF.

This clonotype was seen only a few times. CDR3 DNA: TGTGCCAGCAGCTTGTTAACGGGGACTGAAGCTTTCTTT. Protein sequence: CASSLLTGTEAFF. This chain joins TRBV11-2 and TRBJ1-1; D is uncertain. This CDR3 is 13 amino acids long. Germline loops: CDR1 SGHAT, CDR2 FQNNGV. The germline V and J ends were trimmed by 3 bases and 5 bases, with 10 bases remaining between them.

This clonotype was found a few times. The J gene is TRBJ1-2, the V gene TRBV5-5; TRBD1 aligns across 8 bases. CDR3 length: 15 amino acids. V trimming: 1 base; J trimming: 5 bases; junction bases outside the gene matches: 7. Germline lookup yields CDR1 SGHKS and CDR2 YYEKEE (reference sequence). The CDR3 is CASSLSQGAGYGYTF. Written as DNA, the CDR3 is TGTGCCAGCAGCTTGTCGCAGGGGGCAGGGTATGGCTACACCTTC.

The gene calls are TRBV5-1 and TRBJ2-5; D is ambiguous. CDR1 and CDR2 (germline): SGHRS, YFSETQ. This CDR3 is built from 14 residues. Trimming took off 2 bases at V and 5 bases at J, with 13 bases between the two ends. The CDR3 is CASSFRAGGETQYF. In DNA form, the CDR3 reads TGCGCCAGCAGCTTTAGGGCCGGTGGGGAGACCCAGTACTTC.

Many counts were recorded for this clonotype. DNA of the CDR3: TGCGCCAGCAGCCCCGAGCGGGGGGGCCTCTATGAGCAGTTCTTC. It specifies CASSPERGGLYEQFF. The chain recombines TRBV4-1 with TRBJ2-1, with 10 bases aligning to TRBD2. The germline V gene encodes CDR1 MGHRA and CDR2 YSYEKL. The junction had 8 bases not matched to a gene; V was cut back by 4 bases and J by 8 bases. The CDR3 has 15 amino acids.

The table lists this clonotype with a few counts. In DNA, the CDR3 is TGTGCCAGCAGTTTACCCGGGCCGGTATACGAGCAGTACTTC. Protein: CASSLPGPVYEQYF. The chain employs TRBV6-6 and TRBJ2-7; D unresolved. The CDR3 length is 14 residues. Between the trimmed V and J ends, which lost 4 bases and 4 bases, there was a span of 14 bases. The germline V gene encodes CDR1 MNHNY and CDR2 SVGAGI (reference sequence).

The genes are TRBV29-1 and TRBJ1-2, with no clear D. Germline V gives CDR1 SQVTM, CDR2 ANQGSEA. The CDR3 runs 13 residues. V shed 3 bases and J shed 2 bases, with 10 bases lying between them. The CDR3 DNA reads TGCAGCGTTGAGTTTAACTGGAACTATGGCTACACCTTC. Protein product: CSVEFNWNYGYTF.

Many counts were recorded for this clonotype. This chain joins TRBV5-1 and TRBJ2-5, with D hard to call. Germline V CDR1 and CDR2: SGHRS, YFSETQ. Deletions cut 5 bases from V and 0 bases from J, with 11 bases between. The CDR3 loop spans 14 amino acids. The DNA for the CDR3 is TGCGCCAGCAGTTATATGACCTACCAAGAGACCCAGTACTTC. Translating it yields CASSYMTYQETQYF.

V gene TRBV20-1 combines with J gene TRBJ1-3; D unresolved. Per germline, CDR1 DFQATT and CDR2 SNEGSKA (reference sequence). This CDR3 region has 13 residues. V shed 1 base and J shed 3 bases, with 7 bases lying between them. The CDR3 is CSARVDLGNTIYF. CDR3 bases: TGCAGTGCTAGAGTGGACCTTGGAAACACCATATATTTT.

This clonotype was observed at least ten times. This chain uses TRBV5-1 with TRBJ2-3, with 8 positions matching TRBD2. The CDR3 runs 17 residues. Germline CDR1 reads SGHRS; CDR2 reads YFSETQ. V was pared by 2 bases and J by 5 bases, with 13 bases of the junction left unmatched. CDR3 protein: CASSFTTGGPIKDTQYF. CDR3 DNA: TGCGCCAGCAGCTTTACTACGGGGGGGCCGATCAAAGATACGCAGTATTTT.

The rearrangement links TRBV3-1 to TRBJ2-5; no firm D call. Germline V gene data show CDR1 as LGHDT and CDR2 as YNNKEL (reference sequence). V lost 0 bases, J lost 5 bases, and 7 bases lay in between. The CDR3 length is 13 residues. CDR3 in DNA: TGTGCCAGCAGCCAAGAAGGGCGGGAGACCCAGTACTTC. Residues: CASSQEGRETQYF.

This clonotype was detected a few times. CDR3 in amino acids: CASSTDRSFSYEQYF. CDR3 sequence (DNA): TGTGCCAGCAGCACGGACAGGAGCTTCTCCTACGAGCAGTACTTC. The chain links TRBV7-9 to TRBJ2-7, with 7 bases aligning to TRBD1. Trimming at V came to 5 bases and at J to 0 bases, leaving 7 bases not matched to a gene. CDR1 and CDR2 from the germline V gene are SEHNR and FQNEAQ (reference sequence). The length of the CDR3 is 15 residues.

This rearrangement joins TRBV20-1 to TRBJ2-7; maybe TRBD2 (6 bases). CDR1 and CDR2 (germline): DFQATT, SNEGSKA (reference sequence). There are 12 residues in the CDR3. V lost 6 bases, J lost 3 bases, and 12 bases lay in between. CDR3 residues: CSAETRNYEQYF. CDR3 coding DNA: TGCAGTGCCGAGACTAGGAACTACGAGCAGTACTTC.

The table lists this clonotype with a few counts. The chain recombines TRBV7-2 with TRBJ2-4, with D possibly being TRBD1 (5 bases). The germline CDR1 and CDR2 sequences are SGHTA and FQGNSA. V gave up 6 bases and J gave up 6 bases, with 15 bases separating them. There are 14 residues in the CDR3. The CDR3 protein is CASRMGQALNIQYF. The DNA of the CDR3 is TGTGCCAGCAGGATGGGGCAGGCACTAAACATTCAGTACTTC.

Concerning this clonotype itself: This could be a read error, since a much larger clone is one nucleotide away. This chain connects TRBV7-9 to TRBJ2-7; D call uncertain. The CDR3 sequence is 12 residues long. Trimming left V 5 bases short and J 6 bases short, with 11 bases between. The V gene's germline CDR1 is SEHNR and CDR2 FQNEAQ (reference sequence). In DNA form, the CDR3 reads TGTGCCAGCAGCCACCCCGTGGGCGAGCAGTACTTC. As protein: CASSHPVGEQYF. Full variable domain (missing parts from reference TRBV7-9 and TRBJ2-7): DTGVSQNPRHKITKRGQNVTFRCDPISEHNRLYWYRQTLGQGPEFLTYFQNEAQLEKSRLLSDRFSAERPKGSFSTLEIQRTEQGDSAMYLCASSHPVGEQYFGPGTRLTVT.

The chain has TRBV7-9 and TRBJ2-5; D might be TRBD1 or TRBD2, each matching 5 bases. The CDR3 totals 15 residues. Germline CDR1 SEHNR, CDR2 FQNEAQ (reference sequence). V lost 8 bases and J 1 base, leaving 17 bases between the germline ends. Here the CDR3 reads CASVDSGTVQETQYF. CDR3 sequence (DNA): TGTGCCAGCGTGGATTCGGGGACCGTCCAAGAGACCCAGTACTTC.

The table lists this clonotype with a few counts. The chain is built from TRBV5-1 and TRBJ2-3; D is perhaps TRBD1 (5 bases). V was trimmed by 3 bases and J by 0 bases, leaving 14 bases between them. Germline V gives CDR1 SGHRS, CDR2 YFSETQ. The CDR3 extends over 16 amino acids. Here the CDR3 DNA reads TGCGCCAGCAGCTCCCTCGTGGGGCAAAGCACAGATACGCAGTATTTT. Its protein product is CASSSLVGQSTDTQYF.